This TCR beta chain was identified during a study of blood T cell repertoires in COVID-19. Repertoires were generated with immunoSEQ multiplex PCR, while TCRdb's copy carries only in-frame clones and drops some. The sample carries some 320,000 clones, around 89% recorded once. Unmatched junction bases numbered 16, after V lost 0 bases and J lost 4 bases. This CDR3 has 20 residues. The germline V gene has CDR1 SGHTA and CDR2 FQGTGA. Sequenced input: peripheral blood. V and J are TRBV7-3 and TRBJ1-1; 11 bases map to TRBD1. The clonotype comes from a woman aged 30 to 39 who had recovered from COVID-19. The CDR3 spells CASSLTLTFPGTGGSTEAFF. The CDR3 nucleotides read TGTGCCAGCAGCTTAACTCTAACGTTCCCCGGGACAGGGGGATCCACTGAAGCTTTCTTT.